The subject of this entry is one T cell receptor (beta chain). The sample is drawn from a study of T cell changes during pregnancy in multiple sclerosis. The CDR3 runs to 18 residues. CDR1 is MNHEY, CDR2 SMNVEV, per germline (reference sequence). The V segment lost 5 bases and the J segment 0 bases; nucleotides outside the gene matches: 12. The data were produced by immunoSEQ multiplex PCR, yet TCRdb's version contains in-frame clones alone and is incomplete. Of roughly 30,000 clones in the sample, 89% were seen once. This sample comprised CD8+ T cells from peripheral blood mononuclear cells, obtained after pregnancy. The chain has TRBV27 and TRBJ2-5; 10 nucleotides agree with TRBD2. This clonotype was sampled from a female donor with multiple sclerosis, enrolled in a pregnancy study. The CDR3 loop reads CASSIYTPGLAHQETQYF. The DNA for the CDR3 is TGTGCCAGCAGTATATACACCCCGGGACTAGCGCACCAAGAGACCCAGTACTTC.